What follows is one T cell receptor (beta chain) and its context. This clonotype showed up just a few times. Its antigen is still unknown. No base quality information exists; no much larger clone differs at one position. Libraries were prepared through RT-PCR. Sequencing was carried out with an Illumina HiSeq 2500. TCRdb handled the public reads itself, with Q25 trimming in fastp and clone calling in MiXCR, and kept productive beta chains. Identical CDR3 proteins give one entry, which carries the most common genes and DNA. In this sample the table shows 710,000 or so distinct CDR3 sequences, around 14% of which occur a single time. In total, the top ten clones hold around 10% of the sample. CDR1 and CDR2 are drawn from the germline V gene: MNHEY, SVGAGI. Reading from cysteine to phenylalanine, the CDR3 counts 17 amino acids. The kept DNA is CDR3 alone, 51 bases in frame from the first base. The trim is 2 bases for V and 0 bases for J, with a gap of 11 bases between the germline ends.

These data belong to a study of response to subunit inactivated influenza vaccine (dated by TCRdb to the late 2010s). In terms of the full investigation: The study used deep quantitative T cell receptor repertoire profiling to track responses to a trivalent subunit inactivated influenza vaccine. What the study reported, not specific to this receptor: The authors suggested that each seasonal influenza vaccination may recruit only a limited number of new T cells.

Specimen: PBMCs from blood, collected less than 13 days after vaccination. This TCR came from a man aged 50-59 years who received an inactivated influenza vaccine. Donor details come from another sample of the same person, matched by shared clones. This sequence uses TRBV6-5 and TRBJ1-6; the D gene assignment is ambiguous. The base sequence is TGTGCCAGCAGTTACGACGGAATAAGCTCCTATAATTCACCCCTCCACTTT. It translates as CASSYDGISSYNSPLHF.